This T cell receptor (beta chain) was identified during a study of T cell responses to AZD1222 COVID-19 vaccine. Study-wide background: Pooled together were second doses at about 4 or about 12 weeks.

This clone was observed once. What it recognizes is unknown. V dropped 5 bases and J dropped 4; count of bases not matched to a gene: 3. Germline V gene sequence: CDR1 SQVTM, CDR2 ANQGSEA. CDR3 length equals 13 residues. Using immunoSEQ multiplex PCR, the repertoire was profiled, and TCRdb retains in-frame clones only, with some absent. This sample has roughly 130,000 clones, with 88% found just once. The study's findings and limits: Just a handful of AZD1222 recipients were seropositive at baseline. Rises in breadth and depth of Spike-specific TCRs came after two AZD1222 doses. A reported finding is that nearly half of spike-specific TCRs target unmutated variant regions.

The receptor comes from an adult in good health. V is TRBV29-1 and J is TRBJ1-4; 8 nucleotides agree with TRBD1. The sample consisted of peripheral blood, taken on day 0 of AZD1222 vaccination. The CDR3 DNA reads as TGCAGCGTTTCTACAGGGGGTAATGAAAAACTGTTTTTT. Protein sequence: CSVSTGGNEKLFF.